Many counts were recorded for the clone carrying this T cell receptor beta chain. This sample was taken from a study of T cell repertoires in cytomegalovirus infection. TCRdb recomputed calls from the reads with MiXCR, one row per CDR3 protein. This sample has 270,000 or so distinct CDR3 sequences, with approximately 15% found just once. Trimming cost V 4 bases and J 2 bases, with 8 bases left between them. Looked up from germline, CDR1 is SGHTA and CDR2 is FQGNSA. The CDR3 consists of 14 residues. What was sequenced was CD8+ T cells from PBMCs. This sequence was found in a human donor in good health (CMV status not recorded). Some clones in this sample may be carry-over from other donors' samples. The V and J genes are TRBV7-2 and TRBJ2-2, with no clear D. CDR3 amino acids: CASSWTLNTGELFF. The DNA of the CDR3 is TGTGCCAGCAGCTGGACGCTTAACACCGGGGAGCTGTTTTTT.